This TCR beta chain is from a study of shared clonotypes between healthy human individuals. Turning to the study itself: The study enrolled a couple of women and a few men aged 18 to 49.

Every donor, a Caucasian adult, lived in Nashville, Tennessee. Trimming took 4 bases from V and 13 from J; bases not matched to a gene: 9. The germline gives CDR1 MDHEN, CDR2 SYDVKM. The CDR3 runs 13 residues. Produced via immunoSEQ multiplex PCR; TCRdb's table is partial and in-frame only. The table includes about 1 million clones, about 80% detected once. Material: memory CD4+ T cells sorted from blood. Subset of the sample: CD45RA-negative fraction. The receptor was derived from a man between 18 and 29 years old in good health. The V gene is TRBV28, the J gene TRBJ1-2, with 10 bases fitting TRBD1. The CDR3 sequence: CASSSPGTGVGTF. CDR3 sequence (DNA): TGTGCCAGCAGTTCCCCCGGGACAGGGGTAGGCACCTTC.